The T cell receptor (beta chain) under discussion was sequenced for a study of cytomegalovirus exposure and HLA in healthy donors. Vbeta (60) and Jbeta (13) primers were used in the PCR. The method was immunoSEQ multiplex PCR; TCRdb's version includes in-frame clones alone and lacks a portion of them. The sample has 90,000 to 150,000 clones; 15% are singletons. This clone was seen more than once but under ten times. The clonotype was recovered from a woman under 30 in good health and CMV-seronegative. The sample taken for sequencing was PBMCs.

CDR3 region: CASRATGGRETQYF. DNA for the CDR3: TGTGCCAGCAGAGCGACAGGGGGCAGAGAGACCCAGTACTTC. V and J are TRBV6-5 and TRBJ2-5; 10 bases are a match to TRBD1. Unmatched junction bases numbered 5, after V lost 6 bases and J lost 4 bases. CDR1 MNHEY and CDR2 SVGAGI come from the germline V gene. This CDR3 spans 14 amino acids.